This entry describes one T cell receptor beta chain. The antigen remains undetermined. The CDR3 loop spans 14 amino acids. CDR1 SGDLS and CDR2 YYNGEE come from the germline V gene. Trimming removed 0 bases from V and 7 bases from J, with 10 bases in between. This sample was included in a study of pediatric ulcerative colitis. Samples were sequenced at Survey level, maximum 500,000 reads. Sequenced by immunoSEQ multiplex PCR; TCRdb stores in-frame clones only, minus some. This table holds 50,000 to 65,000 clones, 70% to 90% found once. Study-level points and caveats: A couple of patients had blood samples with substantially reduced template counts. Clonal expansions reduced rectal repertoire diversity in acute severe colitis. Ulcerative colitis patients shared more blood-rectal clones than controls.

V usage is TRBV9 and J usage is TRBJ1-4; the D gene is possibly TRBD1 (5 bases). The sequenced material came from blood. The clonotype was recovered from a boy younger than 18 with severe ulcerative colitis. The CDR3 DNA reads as TGTGCCAGCAGCGTAGGAGACAGCGGTGAAAAACTGTTTTTT. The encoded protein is CASSVGDSGEKLFF.